This T cell receptor (beta chain) was retrieved from a study of T cell responses to AZD1222 COVID-19 vaccine. TCRdb's copy holds only in-frame clones and misses some; the assay was immunoSEQ multiplex PCR. The sample yields more than 70,000 clones, roughly nine tenths seen once. Trimming removed 2 bases at V and 10 bases at J, with 6 bases between. This CDR3 comprises 12 residues. The germline V gene has CDR1 SEHNR and CDR2 FQNEAQ (reference sequence). V is TRBV7-9 and J is TRBJ1-6; D ambiguous. The sequence came from an adult in good health. The material was peripheral blood, obtained on day 0 of AZD1222 vaccination. For the CDR3, the DNA is TGTGCCAGCAGCTTAAGAGGCTCACCCCTCCACTTT. Its protein is CASSLRGSPLHF.